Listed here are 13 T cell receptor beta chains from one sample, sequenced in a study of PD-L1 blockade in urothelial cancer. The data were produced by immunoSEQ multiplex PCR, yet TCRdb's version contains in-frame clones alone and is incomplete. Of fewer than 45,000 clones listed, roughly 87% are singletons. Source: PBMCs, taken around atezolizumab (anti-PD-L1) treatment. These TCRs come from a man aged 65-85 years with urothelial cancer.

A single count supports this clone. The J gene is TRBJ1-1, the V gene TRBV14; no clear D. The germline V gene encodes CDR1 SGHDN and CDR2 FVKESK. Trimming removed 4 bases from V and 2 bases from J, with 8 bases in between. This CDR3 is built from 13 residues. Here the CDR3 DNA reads TGTGCCAGCAGCCCCTGGCTTAACACTGAAGCTTTCTTT. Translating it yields CASSPWLNTEAFF.

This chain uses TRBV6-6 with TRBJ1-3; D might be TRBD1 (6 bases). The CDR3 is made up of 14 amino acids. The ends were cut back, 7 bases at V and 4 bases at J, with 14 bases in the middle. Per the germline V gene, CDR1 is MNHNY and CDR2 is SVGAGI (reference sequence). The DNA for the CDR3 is TGTGCCAGCAAACAACAGGGCCGGGGAAACACCATATATTTT. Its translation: CASKQQGRGNTIYF.

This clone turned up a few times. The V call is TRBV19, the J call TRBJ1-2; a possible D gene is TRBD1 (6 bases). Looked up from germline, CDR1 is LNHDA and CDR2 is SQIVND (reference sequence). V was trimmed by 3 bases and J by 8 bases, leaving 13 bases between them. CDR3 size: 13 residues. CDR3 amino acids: CASSIGAGEGYTF. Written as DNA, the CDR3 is TGTGCCAGTAGTATCGGGGCAGGGGAGGGCTACACCTTC.

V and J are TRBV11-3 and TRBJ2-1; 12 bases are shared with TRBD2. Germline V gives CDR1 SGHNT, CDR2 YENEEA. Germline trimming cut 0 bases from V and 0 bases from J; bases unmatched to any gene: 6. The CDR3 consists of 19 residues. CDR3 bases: TGTGCCAGCAGCTTAGAGGGGACTAGCGGGTCGAGCTCCTACAATGAGCAGTTCTTC. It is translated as CASSLEGTSGSSSYNEQFF.

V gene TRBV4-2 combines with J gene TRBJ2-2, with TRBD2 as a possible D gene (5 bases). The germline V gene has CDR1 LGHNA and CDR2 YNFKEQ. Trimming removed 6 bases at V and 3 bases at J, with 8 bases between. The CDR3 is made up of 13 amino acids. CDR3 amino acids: CASSRGHTGELFF. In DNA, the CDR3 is TGTGCCAGCAGTAGAGGGCACACCGGGGAGCTGTTTTTT.

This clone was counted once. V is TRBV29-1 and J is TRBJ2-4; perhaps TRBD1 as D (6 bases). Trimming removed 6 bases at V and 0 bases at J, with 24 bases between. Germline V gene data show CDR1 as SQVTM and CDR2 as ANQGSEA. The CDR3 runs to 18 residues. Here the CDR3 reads CSVSIRGNFDTAKNIQYF. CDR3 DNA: TGCAGCGTCAGTATAAGGGGGAATTTCGATACAGCCAAAAACATTCAGTACTTC.

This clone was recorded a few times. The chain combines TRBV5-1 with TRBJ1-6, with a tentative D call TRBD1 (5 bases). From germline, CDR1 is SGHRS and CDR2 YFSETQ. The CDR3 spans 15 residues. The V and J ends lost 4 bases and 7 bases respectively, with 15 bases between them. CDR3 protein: CASSVSQGGNSPLHF. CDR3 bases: TGCGCCAGCAGCGTAAGTCAGGGAGGCAATTCACCCCTCCACTTT.

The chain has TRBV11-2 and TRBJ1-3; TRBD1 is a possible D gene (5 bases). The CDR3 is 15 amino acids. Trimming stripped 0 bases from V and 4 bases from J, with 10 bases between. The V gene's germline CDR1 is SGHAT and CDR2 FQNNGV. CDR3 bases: TGTGCCAGCAGCTTAGATCGGTCAGGGGGAAACACCATATATTTT. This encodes CASSLDRSGGNTIYF.

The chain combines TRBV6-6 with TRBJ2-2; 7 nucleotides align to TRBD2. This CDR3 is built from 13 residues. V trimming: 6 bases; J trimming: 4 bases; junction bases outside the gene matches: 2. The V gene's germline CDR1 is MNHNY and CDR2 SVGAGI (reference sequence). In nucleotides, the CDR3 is TGTGCCAGCAGCCCGGGGGGCACCGGGGAGCTGTTTTTT. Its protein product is CASSPGGTGELFF.

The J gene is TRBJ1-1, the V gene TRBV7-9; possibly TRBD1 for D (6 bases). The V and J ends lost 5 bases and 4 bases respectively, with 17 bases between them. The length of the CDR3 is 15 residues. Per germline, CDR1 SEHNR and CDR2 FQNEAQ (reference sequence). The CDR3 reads CASSRGGGWGTEAFF. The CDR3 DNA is TGTGCCAGCAGCCGCGGGGGGGGCTGGGGCACTGAAGCTTTCTTT.

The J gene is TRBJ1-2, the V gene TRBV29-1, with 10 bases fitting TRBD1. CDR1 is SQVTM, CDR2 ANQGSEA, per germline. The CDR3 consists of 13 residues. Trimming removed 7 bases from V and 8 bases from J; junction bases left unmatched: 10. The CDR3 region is CSGETGTGVGYTF. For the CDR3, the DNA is TGCAGCGGAGAAACCGGGACAGGGGTCGGCTACACCTTC.

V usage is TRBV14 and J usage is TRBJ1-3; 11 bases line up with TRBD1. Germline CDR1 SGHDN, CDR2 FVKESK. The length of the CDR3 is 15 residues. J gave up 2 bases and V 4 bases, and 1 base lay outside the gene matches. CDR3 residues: CASSPGQGAGNTIYF. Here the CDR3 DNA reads TGTGCCAGCAGCCCGGGACAGGGGGCTGGAAACACCATATATTTT. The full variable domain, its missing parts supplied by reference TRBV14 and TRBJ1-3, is EAGVTQFPSHSVIEKGQTVTLRCDPISGHDNLYWYRRVMGKEIKFLLHFVKESKQDESGMPNNRFLAERTGGTYSTLKVQPAELEDSGVYFCASSPGQGAGNTIYFGEGSWLTVV.

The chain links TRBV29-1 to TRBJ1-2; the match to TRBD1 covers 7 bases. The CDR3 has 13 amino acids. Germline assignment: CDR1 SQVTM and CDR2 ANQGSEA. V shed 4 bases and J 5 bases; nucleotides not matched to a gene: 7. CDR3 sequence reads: CSVGQGNPYGYTF. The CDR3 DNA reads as TGCAGCGTTGGACAGGGCAATCCATATGGCTACACCTTC.